A single sample gave rise to the 22 T cell receptor beta chains below, sequenced in a study of blood T cell repertoires in COVID-19. Assay: immunoSEQ multiplex PCR; the TCRdb copy retains only in-frame clones and omits some. The table lists 98,000 or so clones, approximately 88% of them singletons. The sample taken for sequencing was peripheral blood. The receptors shown here come from a human donor in a cohort sampled during active COVID-19.

V is TRBV18 and J is TRBJ2-3; the match to TRBD2 covers 11 bases. The germline V gene has CDR1 KGHSH and CDR2 LQKENI. The V and J ends lost 0 bases and 9 bases, in that order; junction bases with no gene match: 8. CDR3 length equals 16 residues. The CDR3, as DNA: TGTGCCAGCTCACCACCGTGGACTAGCGGGTCCCTCACGCAGTATTTT. Protein product: CASSPPWTSGSLTQYF.

Written as DNA, the CDR3 is TGTGCCAGCAGTGAAGATCCGAGTCAGCCCCAGCATTTT. As protein: CASSEDPSQPQHF. The chain is built from TRBV6-1 and TRBJ1-5, with no clear D. CDR1 and CDR2 (germline): MNHNS, SASEGT. V was pared by 1 base and J by 6 bases, with 7 bases between. This CDR3 is built from 13 residues.

This sequence joins TRBV12-5 and TRBJ1-1, with 9 bases matching TRBD1. The CDR3 length is 16 residues. Germline values: CDR1 LGHNT, CDR2 FRNRAP. V was clipped by 3 bases and J by 1 base; unmatched bases: 6. The CDR3 protein is CASGFEPGQGNTEAFF. The DNA for the CDR3 is TGTGCTAGTGGTTTTGAACCGGGACAGGGGAACACTGAAGCTTTCTTT. Filled out from reference TRBV12-5 and TRBJ1-1, the complete variable domain reads DARVTQTPRHKVTEMGQEVTMRCQPILGHNTVFWYRQTMMQGLELLAYFRNRAPLDDSGMPKDRFSAEMPDATLATLKIQPSEPRDSAVYFCASGFEPGQGNTEAFFGQGTRLTVV.

The V gene is TRBV2, the J gene TRBJ2-3, with D possibly being TRBD1 (5 bases). The germline CDR1 and CDR2 sequences are SNHLY and FYNNEI. This CDR3 has 14 residues. V was cut by 5 bases and J by 2 bases, with 11 bases left in between. CDR3 sequence (DNA): TGTGCCAGCAGTTGGCTGGGGCCCACAGATACGCAGTATTTT. Translated: CASSWLGPTDTQYF.

This clone has a single count. One end of the junction varies from germline; a read error may be responsible. V and J are TRBV9 and TRBJ1-1, with D unclear. The germline CDR1 and CDR2 sequences are SGDLS and YYNGEE. CDR3 length: 12 amino acids. CDR3 bases: TGTGCCAGCAGCACGACCAACAGTGAAGCTTTCTTT. Protein product: CASSTTNSEAFF.

The V call is TRBV5-6, the J call TRBJ1-3; D might be TRBD1 (6 bases). Looked up from germline, CDR1 is SGHDT and CDR2 is YYEEEE. This CDR3 comprises 17 residues. Trimming pared 2 bases from V and 1 base from J, leaving 16 bases between. CDR3 residues: CASSFLQTTGSGNTIYF. CDR3 sequence (DNA): TGTGCCAGCAGCTTCCTCCAAACCACAGGGTCTGGAAACACCATATATTTT.

V gene TRBV5-5 combines with J gene TRBJ1-1, with 9 bases identical to TRBD1. Germline V lookup: CDR1 SGHKS, CDR2 YYEKEE (reference sequence). V lost 4 bases to trimming and J lost 2 bases; unmatched junction nucleotides: 12. The CDR3 covers 17 residues. CDR3 in amino acids: CASSPTGGAGPNTEAFF. DNA of the CDR3: TGTGCCAGCAGCCCCACAGGGGGCGCGGGGCCCAACACTGAAGCTTTCTTT. The complete variable domain, with remaining parts taken from reference TRBV5-5 and TRBJ1-1, reads DAGVTQSPTHLIKTRGQQVTLRCSPISGHKSVSWYQQVLGQGPQFIFQYYEKEERGRGNFPDRFSARQFPNYSSELNVNALLLGDSALYLCASSPTGGAGPNTEAFFGQGTRLTVV.

This chain joins TRBV6-7 and TRBJ2-7, with D maybe TRBD2 (6 bases). TRBV6-7 is assigned to the ORF class and has an uncertain function. Trimming cost V 5 bases and J 0 bases, with 11 bases left between them. The CDR3 sequence is 14 residues long. The CDR3, as DNA: TGTGCCAGCAGTCGGGACTCGAGCTCCTACGAGCAGTACTTC. Its translation is CASSRDSSSYEQYF.

The chain joins TRBV5-1 to TRBJ2-7, with a weak D call TRBD2 (5 bases). From germline, CDR1 is SGHRS and CDR2 YFSETQ. V lost 0 bases to trimming and J lost 2 bases, with 12 bases between them. The CDR3 is 15 amino acids. The CDR3 nucleotides read TGCGCCAGCAGCTTGGGAGTGGGAGACCCCTACGAGCAGTACTTC. This translates into CASSLGVGDPYEQYF.

The chain joins TRBV5-5 to TRBJ2-1, with 7 bases matching TRBD1. The ends lost 4 bases at V and 3 bases at J; junction bases unmatched: 7. Per the germline V gene, CDR1 is SGHKS and CDR2 is YYEKEE (reference sequence). The CDR3 totals 15 residues. The CDR3 protein is CASSTDRVIYNEQFF. The CDR3 DNA reads as TGTGCCAGCAGCACTGACAGGGTGATCTACAATGAGCAGTTCTTC.

The chain couples TRBV5-1 to TRBJ1-1; 8 bases are shared with TRBD1. The CDR3 sequence is 15 residues long. Germline CDR1 is SGHRS and CDR2 is YFSETQ. The V and J ends lost 0 bases and 5 bases, in that order; junction bases with no gene match: 6. CDR3 sequence (DNA): TGCGCCAGCAGCTTGGGTCCAGGGGGCAAGACTGAAGCTTTCTTT. This translates into CASSLGPGGKTEAFF. The whole variable domain, filled in from reference TRBV5-1 and TRBJ1-1, reads KAGVTQTPRYLIKTRGQQVTLSCSPISGHRSVSWYQQTPGQGLQFLFEYFSETQRNKGNFPGRFSGRQFSNSRSEMNVSTLELGDSALYLCASSLGPGGKTEAFFGQGTRLTVV.

In DNA, the CDR3 is TGTGCCAGCAGTGACTCGAAGACCGGCCCTAGGGGCTACAATGAGCAGTTCTTC. Translating it yields CASSDSKTGPRGYNEQFF. V gene TRBV6-4 combines with J gene TRBJ2-1; weak D call: TRBD1 (5 bases). V was shortened by 0 bases and J by 3 bases, with 18 bases between the two germline ends. Germline CDR1 is MRHNA and CDR2 is SNTAGT. The length of the CDR3 is 18 residues.

Remarks on this clone: Relative to the germline gene, one junction end is altered; a read error may explain this. The CDR3 sequence: CATRGGTNTEAFF. The CDR3 nucleotides read TGTGCAACCAGAGGCGGTACGAACACTGAAGCTTTCTTT. V is TRBV24-1 and J is TRBJ1-1, with D unclear. Germline values: CDR1 KGHDR, CDR2 SFDVKD. This CDR3 is 13 amino acids long.

The CDR3 is CASNGQGRRVYEQYF. CDR3 in DNA: TGTGCCAGCAATGGACAGGGGCGAAGGGTCTACGAGCAGTACTTC. V is TRBV2 and J is TRBJ2-7; 9 bases agree with TRBD1. The CDR3 contains 15 residues. Germline assignment: CDR1 SNHLY and CDR2 FYNNEI. V lost 7 bases to trimming and J lost 3 bases; unmatched junction nucleotides: 10.

The chain carries TRBV7-2 and TRBJ2-7; D might be TRBD1 (6 bases). Per the germline V gene, CDR1 is SGHTA and CDR2 is FQGNSA. V was trimmed by 0 bases and J by 1 base, leaving 16 bases between them. The CDR3 runs 17 residues. CDR3: CASSLARPTGQSYEQYF. The CDR3 DNA reads as TGTGCCAGCAGCTTAGCGCGACCTACAGGACAGTCCTACGAGCAGTACTTC.

V is TRBV28 and J is TRBJ2-2; 7 nucleotides match TRBD1. Germline V gene sequence: CDR1 MDHEN, CDR2 SYDVKM. The CDR3 loop spans 13 amino acids. V lost 11 bases to trimming and J lost 2 bases; unmatched junction nucleotides: 5. The chain's CDR3 is CAEGAANTGELFF. CDR3 in DNA: TGTGCCGAGGGGGCGGCTAACACCGGGGAGCTGTTTTTT.

The rearrangement uses TRBV6-6 and TRBJ2-7, with TRBD1 as a possible D gene (5 bases). CDR3 length: 15 residues. The germline gives CDR1 MNHNY, CDR2 SVGAGI (reference sequence). V lost 6 bases and J lost 3, with 18 bases in between. CDR3 region: CASRLAQGQNYEQYF. CDR3 in DNA: TGTGCCAGCAGACTGGCGCAGGGCCAGAACTACGAGCAGTACTTC.

V and J are TRBV28 and TRBJ2-7; D is perhaps TRBD2 (5 bases). The CDR3 runs to 14 residues. V dropped 4 bases and J dropped 3 bases, with 13 bases sitting between them. The germline V gene has CDR1 MDHEN and CDR2 SYDVKM. CDR3 DNA: TGTGCCAGCAGTTCCTGGACGGGGAGCTACGAGCAGTACTTC. Amino acids: CASSSWTGSYEQYF.

The gene calls are TRBV5-1 and TRBJ2-7; 9 bases fit TRBD1. There are 16 residues in the CDR3. J was trimmed by 3 bases and V by 4 bases; bases with no gene match: 11. CDR1 and CDR2 from the germline V gene are SGHRS and YFSETQ. In DNA form, the CDR3 reads TGCGCCAGCAGCACCCGCCCGGGACAGGGAAACTACGAGCAGTACTTC. The encoded protein is CASSTRPGQGNYEQYF. The variable domain in full, completed from reference TRBV5-1 and TRBJ2-7, reads KAGVTQTPRYLIKTRGQQVTLSCSPISGHRSVSWYQQTPGQGLQFLFEYFSETQRNKGNFPGRFSGRQFSNSRSEMNVSTLELGDSALYLCASSTRPGQGNYEQYFGPGTRLTVT.

A single count supports this clone. The rearrangement uses TRBV7-3 and TRBJ2-5; TRBD1 might be the D (8 bases). Per germline, CDR1 SGHTA and CDR2 FQGTGA. Trimming took off 5 bases at V and 1 base at J, with 14 bases between the two ends. The CDR3 has 15 amino acids. The CDR3 DNA sequence: TGTGCCAGCAGCCCACAGGGGGGGTCCCAAGAGACCCAGTACTTC. Protein: CASSPQGGSQETQYF.

The V gene is TRBV5-1, the J gene TRBJ1-4, with a tentative D call TRBD1 (5 bases). The germline CDR1 and CDR2 sequences are SGHRS and YFSETQ. This CDR3 is 13 amino acids long. V lost 4 bases and J 8 bases, leaving 12 bases between the germline ends. CDR3: CASSKQADEKLFF. CDR3 DNA sequence: TGCGCCAGCAGCAAACAGGCCGACGAAAAACTGTTTTTT.

Here the CDR3 reads CASSFGLAGGPSYNEQFF. The CDR3 coding sequence is TGTGCCAGCAGCTTCGGACTAGCGGGGGGGCCCTCCTACAATGAGCAGTTCTTC. The V call is TRBV7-8, the J call TRBJ2-1, with 15 bases lining up with TRBD2. Per the germline V gene, CDR1 is SGHVS and CDR2 is FQNEAQ. The CDR3 is made up of 18 amino acids. V gave up 3 bases and J gave up 0 bases; unmatched junction bases: 3. Filled out from reference TRBV7-8 and TRBJ2-1, the complete variable domain reads GAGVSQSPRYKVAKRGQDVALRCDPISGHVSLFWYQQALGQGPEFLTYFQNEAQLDKSGLPSDRFFAERPEGSVSTLKIQRTQQEDSAVYLCASSFGLAGGPSYNEQFFGPGTRLTVL.